The T cell receptor (beta chain) described here comes from a study of blood T cell repertoires in COVID-19. Study at large: COVID-19 samples collected from the United States, Italy and Spain covered acute and convalescent phases. The cDNA or gDNA used as material had been derived from T cells, B-cell-depleted T cells, or PBMCs.

V was shortened by 4 bases and J by 5 bases, with 8 bases between the two germline ends. Germline V lookup: CDR1 SQVTM, CDR2 ANQGSEA. The CDR3 is made up of 12 amino acids. Per the original data handling: Amplifying reference gene primers gave estimates of nucleated cell counts. TCRdb keeps only in-frame clones here, not all; method: immunoSEQ multiplex PCR. The DNA gave D and trimming, while V, J and clone size come from that table. The sample lists around 160,000 clones, roughly 90% occurring once. The V gene is TRBV29-1, the J gene TRBJ1-4; D is ambiguous. This receptor was identified in a man aged 60 to 75 with active or convalescent COVID-19. Sequencing was carried out using peripheral blood. CDR3 amino acids: CSVGRANEKLFF. The DNA for the CDR3 is TGCAGCGTTGGCCGAGCGAATGAAAAACTGTTTTTT.